One and the same sample provided the 9 T cell receptor beta chains below, sequenced in a study of glioma-infiltrating T cells after dendritic cell vaccination (dated by TCRdb to the mid-2010s). Preparation of the library involved the immunoSEQ multiplex PCR assay. In TCRdb, the immuneACCESS table is reduced to in-frame sequences with V and J assigned. These tables do not hold every clone; where another copy was compared, an unresolved V gene accounts for under half, and the others remain unexplained. A total of over 80,000 clones appear in this sample, about 81% of them only once. Roughly 2% of the sample comes from the top ten. Explained via the paper, the time point label denotes: after dendritic cell vaccination, including at tumor progression/relapse. The starting material was blood, obtained after dendritic cell vaccination. The receptors were sampled from a human donor with glioblastoma.

J is TRBJ2-3 and V is TRBV5-8; D is ambiguous. The V end lost 3 bases, the J end lost 2 bases, and 19 bases lay between the germline ends. Germline lookup yields CDR1 SGHTS and CDR2 YDEGEE. The CDR3 consists of 17 residues. CDR3 residues: CASSSRALFPFTDTQYF. The CDR3 nucleotides read TGTGCCAGCAGCTCGCGTGCGTTGTTCCCCTTCACAGATACGCAGTATTTT. The full variable domain, rest sourced from reference TRBV5-8 and TRBJ2-3, is EAGVTQSPTHLIKTRGQQATLRCSPISGHTSVYWYQQALGLGLQFLLWYDEGEERNRGNFPPRFSGRQFPNYSSELNVNALELEDSALYLCASSSRALFPFTDTQYFGPGTRLTVL.

The DNA of the CDR3 is TGTGCCACCAGCAGAGATTCAGGGCGGACCCTCTCTGGAAACACCATATATTTT. This encodes CATSRDSGRTLSGNTIYF. J is TRBJ1-3 and V is TRBV15, with D perhaps TRBD1 (5 bases). The CDR3 spans 18 residues. Germline lookup yields CDR1 LNHNV and CDR2 YYDKDF (reference sequence). Trimming cost V 0 bases and J 0 bases, with 15 bases left between them.

The CDR3 reads CASSQDGGASTDTQYF. The CDR3 nucleotides are TGCGCCAGCAGCCAAGATGGGGGGGCCAGTACAGATACGCAGTATTTT. The chain combines TRBV4-1 with TRBJ2-3; weak D call: TRBD2 (7 bases). The CDR3 is 16 amino acids. CDR1 and CDR2 from the germline V gene are MGHRA and YSYEKL. Deletions cut 0 bases from V and 3 bases from J, with 13 bases between.

The gene calls are TRBV15 and TRBJ1-2; D gene ambiguous. This CDR3 spans 13 amino acids. Per the germline V gene, CDR1 is LNHNV and CDR2 is YYDKDF (reference sequence). Trimming shortened V by 7 bases and J by 2 bases, and 11 bases separated the two germline ends. In DNA form, the CDR3 reads TGTGCCACCACCTACGACAAGAACTATGGCTACACCTTC. Translated, it gives CATTYDKNYGYTF. Complete variable domain (other parts from reference TRBV15 and TRBJ1-2): DAMVIQNPRYQVTQFGKPVTLSCSQTLNHNVMYWYQQKSSQAPKLLFHYYDKDFNNEADTPDNFQSRRPNTSFCFLDIRSPGLGDTAMYLCATTYDKNYGYTFGSGTRLTVV.

About this clone itself: The junction departs from the called germline gene at one end, perhaps through a read error. The chain carries TRBV18 and TRBJ2-5; 7 bases fit TRBD1. The CDR3 loop spans 13 amino acids. CDR1 is KGHSH and CDR2 is LQKENI in the germline V gene. CDR3 sequence reads: CASSDYRGRGVDF. The DNA for the CDR3 is TGTGCCAGCTCAGATTACAGGGGACGTGGCGTAGACTTC.

The chain combines TRBV5-1 with TRBJ2-5, with D hard to call. Germline loops: CDR1 SGHRS, CDR2 YFSETQ. The CDR3 is 14 amino acids. V lost 4 bases, J lost 3 bases, and 13 bases lay in between. For the CDR3, the DNA is TGCGCCAGCAGCCCCGAGCCGTCAAAAGAGACCCAGTACTTC. Protein: CASSPEPSKETQYF.

The rearrangement joins TRBV6-5 to TRBJ1-1; D might be TRBD1 (5 bases). Germline-derived CDR1 and CDR2 are MNHEY and SVGAGI. V was clipped by 5 bases and J by 4 bases, with 17 bases between them. This CDR3 comprises 15 residues. CDR3 nucleotides: TGTGCCAGCAGTCAACAGACAGTCCTGGGCACTGAAGCTTTCTTT. This encodes CASSQQTVLGTEAFF.

This chain links TRBV7-9 with TRBJ1-2; D remains unclear. V dropped 8 bases and J dropped 6 bases, with 10 bases sitting between them. The germline V gene encodes CDR1 SEHNR and CDR2 FQNEAQ (reference sequence). CDR3 length: 11 amino acids. The CDR3 protein is CASHRPDGYTF. For the CDR3, the DNA is TGTGCCAGCCACAGACCGGATGGCTACACCTTC.

The chain has TRBV7-9 and TRBJ2-3, with 7 bases fitting TRBD2. This CDR3 contains 14 residues. The V segment lost 2 bases and the J segment 7 bases; nucleotides outside the gene matches: 6. Germline V gene lookup returns CDR1 SEHNR and CDR2 FQNEAQ (reference sequence). CDR3 in DNA: TGTGCCAGCAGCTTACAGCTGGGGACTAATACGCAGTATTTT. Residues: CASSLQLGTNTQYF.